This T cell receptor (beta chain) emerged from a study of Ad26.COV2.S vaccination and SARS-CoV-2 variants. Study summary: The donor belonged to the COV1001 Ad26.COV2.S trial arm. Ad26.COV2.S was injected intramuscularly once or twice, 56 days apart.

On this clone: Its matching antigen is unknown.

CDR1 is MNHNY and CDR2 is SVGAGI in the germline V gene (reference sequence). Trimming at V came to 0 bases and at J to 10 bases, leaving 7 bases not matched to a gene. The CDR3 extends over 15 amino acids. Treatment of the sample: 15 to 20 received Ad26.COV2.S at low or high dose, single or two shots; several received placebo; per-sample allocation not given. Following the first vaccine or placebo injection, samples were taken on day 63. The table came from immunoSEQ multiplex PCR; TCRdb's copy has only in-frame clones and leaves some out. The data show more than 400,000 clones, over 80% seen once. General study points: Possible underestimation of total T cell responses by the TCR breadth and depth analyses was noted. In vaccinated individuals, spike-specific CD8+ and CD4+ T cell responses reportedly displayed substantial breadth.

This clonotype was obtained from a person aged 18-65 years who received the Ad26.COV2.S COVID-19 vaccine or a placebo. The chain links TRBV6-6 to TRBJ2-1; TRBD2 aligns across 9 bases. This material consisted of peripheral blood, taken in a trial of Ad26.COV2.S vaccine versus placebo. CDR3 region: CASSYSSGGLDEQFF. CDR3 DNA: TGTGCCAGCAGTTACTCTAGCGGGGGACTCGACGAGCAGTTCTTC.